A single sample gave rise to the 6 T cell receptor beta chains below, sequenced in a study of blood T cell repertoires in COVID-19. The protocol was immunoSEQ multiplex PCR, while the TCRdb copy is restricted to in-frame clones and leaves out a portion. The table includes 250,000 to 400,000 clones, about nine tenths detected once. Input material: peripheral blood. These receptors all stem from a man aged 50 to 60 with active or convalescent COVID-19.

The chain combines TRBV5-8 with TRBJ1-4, with 7 bases that match TRBD1. The CDR3 sequence is 14 residues long. V was pared by 3 bases and J by 8 bases, with 7 bases of the junction left unmatched. CDR1 is SGHTS and CDR2 is YDEGEE in the germline V gene. CDR3 sequence (DNA): TGTGCCAGCAGCTCAGGACAGGTCCGCGAAAAACTGTTTTTT. Protein product: CASSSGQVREKLFF.

The CDR3 is CASSVAPGGAGTDTQYF. Written as DNA, the CDR3 is TGTGCCAGCAGCGTAGCCCCGGGGGGGGCGGGCACAGATACGCAGTATTTT. The V gene is TRBV9, the J gene TRBJ2-3; 8 nucleotides agree with TRBD2. In germline, CDR1 is SGDLS, CDR2 YYNGEE. The CDR3 covers 17 residues. V lost 0 bases and J lost 1; bases outside the gene matches: 7.

This chain connects TRBV14 to TRBJ2-3; D perhaps matches TRBD2 (5 bases). Germline V lookup: CDR1 SGHDN, CDR2 FVKESK. This CDR3 spans 16 amino acids. V was trimmed by 4 bases and J by 2 bases, leaving 16 bases between them. The CDR3 DNA follows: TGTGCCAGCAGCCTTCGGGTCGGGGATCCCACAGATACGCAGTATTTT. Amino acid sequence: CASSLRVGDPTDTQYF.

This chain connects TRBV18 to TRBJ1-2; no clear D. CDR1 and CDR2 from the germline V gene are KGHSH and LQKENI. This CDR3 contains 13 residues. Trimming left V 4 bases short and J 4 bases short, with 10 bases between. CDR3 region: CASSRPPFYGYTF. The CDR3 DNA is TGTGCCAGCTCACGTCCCCCTTTCTATGGCTACACCTTC.

The chain is built from TRBV25-1 and TRBJ2-3; D might be TRBD1 (5 bases). The CDR3 loop spans 14 amino acids. With 5 bases removed from V and 0 bases from J, the gap between germline ends came to 9 bases. CDR1 and CDR2 from the germline V gene are MGHDK and SYGVNS. The CDR3: CASSRAGSTDTQYF. The DNA of the CDR3 is TGTGCCAGCAGTAGAGCAGGGAGCACAGATACGCAGTATTTT. Combining the CDR3 with reference TRBV25-1 and TRBJ2-3 gives the whole variable domain EADIYQTPRYLVIGTGKKITLECSQTMGHDKMYWYQQDPGMELHLIHYSYGVNSTEKGDLSSESTVSRIRTEHFPLTLESARPSHTSQYLCASSRAGSTDTQYFGPGTRLTVL.

The V call is TRBV6-5, the J call TRBJ1-2, with D unresolved. CDR1 MNHEY and CDR2 SVGAGI come from the germline V gene. The CDR3 contains 13 residues. Trimming took 9 bases from V and 1 from J, leaving 12 bases between them. The CDR3 is CASKRELNYGYTF. DNA of the CDR3: TGTGCCAGTAAAAGGGAGCTTAACTATGGCTACACCTTC.